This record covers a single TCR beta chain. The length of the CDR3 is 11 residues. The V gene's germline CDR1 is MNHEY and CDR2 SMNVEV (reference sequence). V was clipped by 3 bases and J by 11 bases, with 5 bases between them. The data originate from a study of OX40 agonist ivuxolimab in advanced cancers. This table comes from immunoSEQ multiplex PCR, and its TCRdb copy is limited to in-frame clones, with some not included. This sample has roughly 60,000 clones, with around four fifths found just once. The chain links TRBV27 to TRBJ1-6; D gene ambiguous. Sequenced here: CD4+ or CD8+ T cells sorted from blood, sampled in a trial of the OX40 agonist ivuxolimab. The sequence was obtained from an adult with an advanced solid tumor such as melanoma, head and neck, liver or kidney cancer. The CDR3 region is CASSFAPPLHF. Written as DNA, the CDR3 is TGTGCCAGCAGTTTCGCCCCACCCCTCCACTTT.